These T cell receptor beta chains were read from a single sample in a study of regulatory T cells in long-lasting Graves disease. TCRdb used MiXCR to reprocess the multiplex PCR reads, holding one entry per CDR3 protein. Found here are approximately 440,000 distinct CDR3 sequences, around a quarter of them singletons; the top ten hold roughly 28%. The sequencing used peripheral blood mononuclear cells (PBMCs), collected when the disease was refractory, from a patient treated with antithyroid drugs. All receptors come from a female donor with Graves disease. Both conserved end residues are part of each CDR3. A D gene is named only where the DNA matches it firmly. Expanded clones get a size class; other rows say once, few or many, or leave the size out.

V	size	J	D	DNA	CDR3
TRBV18	-	TRBJ2-7	-	TGTGCCAGCTCACTCAAGGACTTAGGAGAGCAGTACTTC	CASSLKDLGEQYF
TRBV18	-	TRBJ1-5	-	TGTGCCAGCTCACACTCAGAGCAGCCCCAGCATTTT	CASSHSEQPQHF
TRBV4-1	-	TRBJ1-4	TRBD1	TGCGCCAGCAGCCCTACAGGGGGCTTCGGTGAAAAACTGTTTTTT	CASSPTGGFGEKLFF
TRBV6-5	-	TRBJ2-7	-	TGTGCCAGCAGTTACAGGGAGGACTACGAGCAGTACTTC	CASSYREDYEQYF
TRBV5-1	few	TRBJ1-2	-	TGCGCCAGCAGCTTGGAACAGGGCCTCTATGGCTACACCTTC	CASSLEQGLYGYTF
TRBV29-1	-	TRBJ1-4	-	TGCAGGGTGGGGGCCAGGGGTGAAAAACTGTTTTTT	CRVGARGEKLFF
TRBV2	-	TRBJ1-4	-	TGTGCCAGCTCACTCGGGGGTCTAAAAGAAGAAAAACTGTTTTTT	CASSLGGLKEEKLFF
TRBV28	few	TRBJ1-1	-	TGTGCCAGCAGTCTAAGGGCACAGAAGAACACTGAAGCTTTCTTT	CASSLRAQKNTEAFF
TRBV20-1	-	TRBJ1-2	-	TGCAGTGCCATGCCGGCGGATACTTATGGCTACACCTTC	CSAMPADTYGYTF
TRBV3-1	-	TRBJ2-7	TRBD2	TGTGCCAGCAGCCAAGCCGGGACTAGCGGACACTACGAGCAGTACTTC	CASSQAGTSGHYEQYF
TRBV6-1	-	TRBJ1-1	-	TGTGCCAGCACCACAACAGGGTGGGGAACTGAAGCTTTCTTT	CASTTTGWGTEAFF
TRBV30	-	TRBJ1-1	-	TGTGCCTGGACCGGGGAGAACACTGAAGCTTTCTTT	CAWTGENTEAFF
TRBV2	many	TRBJ1-5	TRBD1	TGTGCCAGCAGTGAAGACAGGGGTCGCAATCAGCCCCAGCATTTT	CASSEDRGRNQPQHF
TRBV28	many	TRBJ1-2	-	TGTGCCAGCAGTCCCCTCTTGGCCACCGCCCGAACGGGGGGGGGCTACACCTTC	CASSPLLATARTGGGYTF
TRBV27	-	TRBJ2-7	TRBD2	TGTGCCAGCAACGGATGGACTAGCGGGAACTTCTACGAGCAGTACTTC	CASNGWTSGNFYEQYF
TRBV14	few	TRBJ2-7	-	TGTGCCAGCAGCCAAGCCCGCCAGCTATATCACGAGCAGTACTTC	CASSQARQLYHEQYF
TRBV14	few	TRBJ2-7	-	TGTGCCAGCAGCCAAAGGCAGCCTTCCTACGAGCAGTACTTC	CASSQRQPSYEQYF
TRBV6-1	few	TRBJ2-2	-	TGTGCCAGCAGTGATATGTACGGGGAGCTGTTTTTT	CASSDMYGELFF
TRBV5-1	-	TRBJ2-7	TRBD1	TGCGCCAGCAGCTTGGCCGGGACAGGGGGCGTTGAGCAGTACTTC	CASSLAGTGGVEQYF
TRBV27	-	TRBJ1-3	-	TGTGCCAGCAGTGAAAGGGGGGGAAACACCATATATTTT	CASSERGGNTIYF
TRBV5-1	-	TRBJ1-2	TRBD1	TGCGCCAGCAGCCCAGGGGGGCTCCCCAACTATGGCGGCTACACCTTC	CASSPGGLPNYGGYTF
TRBV18	few	TRBJ2-7	-	TGTGCCAGCTCGAACAGGGCTAGCGAGCACGAGCAGTACTTC	CASSNRASEHEQYF
TRBV6-1	few	TRBJ2-7	-	TGTGCCAGCAGCGCCGACACCGCCTACGAGCAGTACTTC	CASSADTAYEQYF
TRBV7-2	many	TRBJ2-5	-	TGTGCCAGCAGCTACGGACAAGAAGAGACCCAGTACTTC	CASSYGQEETQYF
TRBV18	-	TRBJ1-2	-	TGTGCCAGCTCACCAAATCCGGCTAGCTATGGCTACACCTTC	CASSPNPASYGYTF
TRBV28	many	TRBJ1-2	-	TGTGCCAGCAGCTTGGAAGGGGTTAACTATGGCTACACCTTC	CASSLEGVNYGYTF
TRBV29-1	few	TRBJ1-5	-	TGCAGCGTTGGTGACGGTGGGACCCGGTCCCAGCATTTT	CSVGDGGTRSQHF
TRBV2	many	TRBJ2-7	TRBD2	TGTGCCAGCAGTGAATTTTTCGGGAGTTCTACCTCTAGCGGCGAGCAGTACTTC	CASSEFFGSSTSSGEQYF
TRBV20-1	-	TRBJ2-7	TRBD2	TGCAGTGTTTCGACTAGCGGGGCAACCTACGAGCAGTACTTC	CSVSTSGATYEQYF
TRBV12-3/TRBV12-4	-	TRBJ2-5	TRBD1	TGTGCCAGCAGTTTTCACGGGACAGGGATTCAAGAGACCCAGTACTTC	CASSFHGTGIQETQYF
TRBV12-3/TRBV12-4	-	TRBJ2-1	-	TGTGCCAGCAGTTTCCAGGGCGCCACCTCCTACAATGAGCAGTTCTTC	CASSFQGATSYNEQFF
TRBV28	-	TRBJ2-3	-	TGTGCCAGCAGTGAATCAGGATCCGGGACAGATACGCAGTATTTT	CASSESGSGTDTQYF
TRBV5-6	-	TRBJ1-3	-	TGTGCCAGCAGCCCGATTGGTAGTGGAAACACCATATATTTT	CASSPIGSGNTIYF
TRBV24-1	-	TRBJ2-2	-	TGTGCCACCAGTGACCCCCGGCTTGGGACCGGGGAGCTGTTTTTT	CATSDPRLGTGELFF
TRBV9	once	TRBJ2-5	-	TGTGCCAGCAGCCCACACCGGCAGGAGACCCAGTACTTC	CASSPHRQETQYF
TRBV7-3	few	TRBJ1-1	TRBD1	TGTGCCAGCAGCCCCCGGCCCGGGACAGTTAACACTGAAGCTTTCTTT	CASSPRPGTVNTEAFF
TRBV20-1	-	TRBJ2-7	-	TGCAGTGCTGCCGAGGGAAATCCCTACGAGCAGTACTTC	CSAAEGNPYEQYF
TRBV18	-	TRBJ2-7	-	TGTGCCAGCTCACCTGCGGCAGGGTCTTATTACGAGCAGTACTTC	CASSPAAGSYYEQYF
TRBV6-1	many	TRBJ1-2	TRBD1	TGTGCCAGCTGTGAACAGGGGCGGGGTGGCTACACCTTC	CASCEQGRGGYTF
TRBV18	-	TRBJ1-1	-	TGTGCCAGCTCATTTCCGGCCGGAAGGGGGGCTTTCTTT	CASSFPAGRGAFF
TRBV12-3/TRBV12-4	many	TRBJ2-1	TRBD2	TGTGCCAGCAGGTTGGGGAGGGCCGATGAGCAGTTCTTC	CASRLGRADEQFF
TRBV18	few	TRBJ2-4	-	TGTGCCAGCTCACCTAACTTTGGGGGAAACATTCAGTACTTC	CASSPNFGGNIQYF
TRBV20-1	-	TRBJ2-3	TRBD2	TGCAGTGCTGCGGGAGGCACAGATACGCAGTATTTT	CSAAGGTDTQYF
TRBV28	many	TRBJ1-5	-	TGTGCCAGCACCTCCAGCCAGGGCTACAATCAGCCCCAGCATTTT	CASTSSQGYNQPQHF
TRBV24-1	-	TRBJ2-3	-	TGTGCCACCAGTGAGTCCGGGACGTCAGATACGCAGTATTTT	CATSESGTSDTQYF
TRBV10-3	many	TRBJ2-7	TRBD2	TGTGCCATCAGTGTACTTAGCGGGAGCTCCTACGAGCAGTACTTC	CAISVLSGSSYEQYF
TRBV27	few	TRBJ2-7	TRBD2	TGTGCCAGCAGTTTATCTAGCGGGATAAAGTACGAGCAGTACTTC	CASSLSSGIKYEQYF